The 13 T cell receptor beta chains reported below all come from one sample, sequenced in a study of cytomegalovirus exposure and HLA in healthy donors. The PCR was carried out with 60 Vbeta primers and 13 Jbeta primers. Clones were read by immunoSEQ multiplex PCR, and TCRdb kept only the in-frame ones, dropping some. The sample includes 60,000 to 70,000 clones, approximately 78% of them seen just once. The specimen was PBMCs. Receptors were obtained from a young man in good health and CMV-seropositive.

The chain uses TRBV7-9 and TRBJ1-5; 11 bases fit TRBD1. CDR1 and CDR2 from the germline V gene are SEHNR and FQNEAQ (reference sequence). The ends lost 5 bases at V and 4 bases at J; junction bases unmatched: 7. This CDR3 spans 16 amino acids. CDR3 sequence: CASSLGTGGTNQPQHF. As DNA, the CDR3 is TGTGCCAGCAGCCTAGGGACAGGGGGTACGAATCAGCCCCAGCATTTT.

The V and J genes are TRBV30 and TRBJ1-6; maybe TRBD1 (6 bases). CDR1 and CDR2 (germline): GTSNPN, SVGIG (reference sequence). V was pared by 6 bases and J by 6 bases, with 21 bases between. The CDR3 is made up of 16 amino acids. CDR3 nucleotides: TGTGCCTGCGGACGTACAGACAGGTTGACTAATTCACCCCTCCACTTT. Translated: CACGRTDRLTNSPLHF.

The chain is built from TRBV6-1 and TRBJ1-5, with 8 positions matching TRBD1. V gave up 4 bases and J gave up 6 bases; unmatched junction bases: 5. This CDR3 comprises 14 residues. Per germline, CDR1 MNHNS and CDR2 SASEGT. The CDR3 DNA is TGTGCCAGCAGTGGGCAGGGGGCAGGTCAGCCCCAGCATTTT. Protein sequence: CASSGQGAGQPQHF.

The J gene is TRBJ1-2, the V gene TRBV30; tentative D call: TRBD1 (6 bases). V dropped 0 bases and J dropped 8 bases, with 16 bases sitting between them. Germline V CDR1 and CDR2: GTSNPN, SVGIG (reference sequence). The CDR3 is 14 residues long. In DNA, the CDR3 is TGTGCCTGGAGTGTATTTCCGGGACAAGACGGCTACACCTTC. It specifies CAWSVFPGQDGYTF.

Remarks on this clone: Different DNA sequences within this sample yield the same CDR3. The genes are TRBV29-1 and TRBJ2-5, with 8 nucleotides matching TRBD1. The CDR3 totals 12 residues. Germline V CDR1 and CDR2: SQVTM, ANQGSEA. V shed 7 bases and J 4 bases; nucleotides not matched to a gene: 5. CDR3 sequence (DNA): TGCAGCGCCGACAGGGGAAGAGAGACCCAGTACTTC. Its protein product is CSADRGRETQYF.

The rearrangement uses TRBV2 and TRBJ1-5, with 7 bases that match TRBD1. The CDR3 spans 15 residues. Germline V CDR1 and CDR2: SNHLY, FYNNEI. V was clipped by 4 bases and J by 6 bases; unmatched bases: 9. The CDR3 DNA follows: TGTGCCAGCAGTGCTGGGCAGGGGGGAGGTCAGCCCCAGCATTTT. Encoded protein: CASSAGQGGGQPQHF. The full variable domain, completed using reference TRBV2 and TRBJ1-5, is EPEVTQTPSHQVTQMGQEVILRCVPISNHLYFYWYRQILGQKVEFLVSFYNNEISEKSEIFDDQFSVERPDGSNFTLKIRSTKLEDSAMYFCASSAGQGGGQPQHFGDGTRLSIL.

CDR3 sequence (DNA): TGTGCCAGCAGCCCCCTAGCGGGAGTGGGCGAGACCCAGTACTTC. Translating it yields CASSPLAGVGETQYF. V usage is TRBV4-2 and J usage is TRBJ2-5, with 10 bases matching TRBD2. Germline assignment: CDR1 LGHNA and CDR2 YNFKEQ. The CDR3 runs to 15 residues. With 4 bases clipped from V and 5 bases from J, the junction kept 7 bases outside the gene matches.

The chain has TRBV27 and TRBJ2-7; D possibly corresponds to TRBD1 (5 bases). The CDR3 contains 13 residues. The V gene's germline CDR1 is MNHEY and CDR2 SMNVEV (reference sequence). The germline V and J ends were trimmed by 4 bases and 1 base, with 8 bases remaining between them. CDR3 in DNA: TGTGCCAGCAGTTGGGGCAGGTCCTACGAGCAGTACTTC. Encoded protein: CASSWGRSYEQYF.

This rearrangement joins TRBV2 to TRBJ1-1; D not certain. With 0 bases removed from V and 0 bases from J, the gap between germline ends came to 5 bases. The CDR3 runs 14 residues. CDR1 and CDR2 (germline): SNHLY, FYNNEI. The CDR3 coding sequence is TGTGCCAGCAGTGAAGCGAACATGAACACTGAAGCTTTCTTT. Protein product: CASSEANMNTEAFF.

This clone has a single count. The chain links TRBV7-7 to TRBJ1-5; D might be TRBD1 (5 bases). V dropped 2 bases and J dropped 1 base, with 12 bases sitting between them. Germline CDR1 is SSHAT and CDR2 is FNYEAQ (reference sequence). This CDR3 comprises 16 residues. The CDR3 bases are TGTGCCAGCAGCTTACAACAGGTTCGGAGCAATCAGCCCCAGCATTTT. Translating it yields CASSLQQVRSNQPQHF.

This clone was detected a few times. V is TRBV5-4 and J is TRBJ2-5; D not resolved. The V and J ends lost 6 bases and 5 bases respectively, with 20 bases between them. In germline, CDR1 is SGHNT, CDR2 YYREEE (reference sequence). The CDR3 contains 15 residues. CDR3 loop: CASNPTSPGGETQYF. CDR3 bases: TGTGCCAGCAACCCGACCAGTCCAGGTGGGGAGACCCAGTACTTC.

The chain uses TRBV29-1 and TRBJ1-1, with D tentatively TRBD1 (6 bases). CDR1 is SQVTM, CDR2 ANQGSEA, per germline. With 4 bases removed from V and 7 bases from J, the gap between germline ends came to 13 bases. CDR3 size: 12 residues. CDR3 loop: CSVGQGHGEAFF. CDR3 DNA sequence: TGCAGCGTTGGGCAGGGGCATGGTGAAGCTTTCTTT.

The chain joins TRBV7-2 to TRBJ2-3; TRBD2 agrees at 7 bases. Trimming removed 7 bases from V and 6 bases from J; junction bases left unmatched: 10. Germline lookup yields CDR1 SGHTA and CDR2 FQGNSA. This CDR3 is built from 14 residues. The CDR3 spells CASTTGGGLDTQYF. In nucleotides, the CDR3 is TGTGCCAGCACCACCGGGGGAGGGCTGGATACGCAGTATTTT. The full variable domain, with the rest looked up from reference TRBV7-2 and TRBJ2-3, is GAGVSQSPSNKVTEKGKDVELRCDPISGHTALYWYRQSLGQGLEFLIYFQGNSAPDKSGLPSDRFSAERTGGSVSTLTIQRTQQEDSAVYLCASTTGGGLDTQYFGPGTRLTVL.